One and the same sample provided the 23 T cell receptor beta chains below, sequenced in a study of T cell responses to AZD1222 COVID-19 vaccine. The data were produced by immunoSEQ multiplex PCR, yet TCRdb's version contains in-frame clones alone and is incomplete. The top ten hold 2.8% of the sample, which has about 97,000 clones, about 88% seen once. The sequencing here drew on peripheral blood, taken on day 0 of AZD1222 vaccination. These receptor sequences come from an adult in good health.

This chain links TRBV2 with TRBJ2-2; 7 nucleotides agree with TRBD1. The germline CDR1 and CDR2 sequences are SNHLY and FYNNEI. V lost 8 bases to trimming and J lost 2 bases; unmatched junction nucleotides: 14. The CDR3 is 17 amino acids. Written as DNA, the CDR3 is TGTGCCAGCCCCGAGTCCACGGACAGGAATAACACCGGGGAGCTGTTTTTT. Its translation: CASPESTDRNNTGELFF.

The rearrangement links TRBV3-1 (or the pseudogene TRBV3-2) to TRBJ1-3; tentative D call: TRBD1 (5 bases). Trimming took off 0 bases at V and 1 base at J, with 16 bases between the two ends. This CDR3 contains 18 residues. The germline CDR1 and CDR2 sequences are LGHDT and YNNKEL (reference sequence). The CDR3 region is CASSQEVLREGSGNTIYF. The CDR3 DNA follows: TGTGCCAGCAGCCAAGAAGTTCTCAGGGAAGGGTCTGGAAACACCATATATTTT.

The chain couples TRBV5-4 to TRBJ2-3; 7 nucleotides line up with TRBD2. The germline V gene encodes CDR1 SGHNT and CDR2 YYREEE (reference sequence). The CDR3 contains 15 residues. Trimming removed 0 bases from V and 4 bases from J; junction bases left unmatched: 5. The CDR3 sequence: CASSLAGGQADTQYF. CDR3 DNA: TGTGCCAGCAGCTTGGCGGGGGGTCAGGCAGATACGCAGTATTTT.

The chain employs TRBV19 and TRBJ1-5, with 8 bases lining up with TRBD1. Germline V gene data show CDR1 as LNHDA and CDR2 as SQIVND (reference sequence). Trimming took 6 bases from V and 5 from J; bases not matched to a gene: 3. This CDR3 has 13 amino acids. CDR3 protein: CASRMDRDQPQHF. The CDR3 DNA sequence: TGTGCCAGTAGAATGGACAGGGATCAGCCCCAGCATTTT.

The chain joins TRBV7-2 to TRBJ2-2, with 7 bases aligning to TRBD1. The CDR3 is 15 residues long. After removal of 4 bases from V and 1 base from J, the junction contained 3 bases not matched to a gene. Looked up from germline, CDR1 is SGHTA and CDR2 is FQGNSA. The CDR3 sequence: CASSSGQVNTGELFF. The CDR3 DNA follows: TGTGCCAGCAGCTCCGGACAGGTGAACACCGGGGAGCTGTTTTTT.

This clone was observed a few times. The chain joins TRBV7-9 to TRBJ2-7; 8 bases agree with TRBD1. Germline CDR1 reads SEHNR; CDR2 reads FQNEAQ (reference sequence). J gave up 3 bases and V 7 bases, and 11 bases lay outside the gene matches. There are 15 residues in the CDR3. Written as DNA, the CDR3 is TGTGCCAGCACCCAAACCGGGACAGGTCACTACGAGCAGTACTTC. Its translation: CASTQTGTGHYEQYF.

The chain couples TRBV6-5 to TRBJ1-1; D uncertain. The germline V gene encodes CDR1 MNHEY and CDR2 SVGAGI. V lost 6 bases to trimming and J lost 6 bases, with 20 bases between them. This CDR3 comprises 15 residues. CDR3 in DNA: TGTGCCAGCAGAGCCTCCGGAGGAGTCATCTCTGAAGCTTTCTTT. Encoded protein: CASRASGGVISEAFF.

The V gene is TRBV15, the J gene TRBJ1-2; D not certain. V lost 0 bases and J lost 5, with 4 bases in between. Germline CDR1 is LNHNV and CDR2 is YYDKDF (reference sequence). The CDR3 extends over 12 amino acids. This CDR3 is CATSREGYGYTF. The CDR3 DNA reads TGTGCCACCAGCAGAGAAGGATATGGCTACACCTTC.

J is TRBJ1-1 and V is TRBV7-8; 9 bases agree with TRBD1. Unmatched junction bases numbered 14, after V lost 4 bases and J lost 5 bases. The CDR3 loop spans 17 amino acids. The germline V gene encodes CDR1 SGHVS and CDR2 FQNEAQ. This CDR3 reads CASSSRKTGGARTEAFF. The CDR3, as DNA: TGTGCCAGCAGCTCCCGAAAGACAGGGGGTGCCAGGACTGAAGCTTTCTTT.

CDR3 region: CASSFTGTDLGGTDTQYF. Here the CDR3 DNA reads TGTGCCAGCAGCTTTACGGGGACAGACCTTGGGGGCACAGATACGCAGTATTTT. The chain joins TRBV13 to TRBJ2-3; 7 bases align to TRBD1. Germline trimming cut 3 bases from V and 1 base from J; bases unmatched to any gene: 13. The length of the CDR3 is 18 residues. Germline assignment: CDR1 PRHDT and CDR2 FYEKMQ (reference sequence).

DNA of the CDR3: TGTGCCAGCAGCCTTAGCGGGGGGGCTACAGATACGCAGTATTTT. Translating it yields CASSLSGGATDTQYF. V usage is TRBV3-1 (or the pseudogene TRBV3-2) and J usage is TRBJ2-3; 11 positions agree with TRBD2. CDR1 LGHDT and CDR2 YNNKEL come from the germline V gene (reference sequence). The CDR3 consists of 15 residues. With 4 bases clipped from V and 3 bases from J, the junction kept 3 bases outside the gene matches.

The chain combines TRBV29-1 with TRBJ2-1; 7 bases agree with TRBD1. The length of the CDR3 is 16 residues. The J segment lost 1 base and the V segment lost 3 bases, leaving 9 bases of the junction unmatched. Germline values: CDR1 SQVTM, CDR2 ANQGSEA. The CDR3 loop reads CSVETLDRDSYNEQFF. The CDR3 bases are TGCAGCGTTGAGACACTCGACAGGGATTCCTACAATGAGCAGTTCTTC.

This chain connects TRBV5-1 to TRBJ1-3; D not resolved. V lost 2 bases and J 1 base, leaving 16 bases between the germline ends. CDR3 length: 17 amino acids. Germline CDR1 SGHRS, CDR2 YFSETQ. The CDR3 DNA follows: TGCGCCAGCAGCTTTAATCCGGGCTTCGGGTCTGGAAACACCATATATTTT. Translated: CASSFNPGFGSGNTIYF.

The gene calls are TRBV6-6 and TRBJ2-7, with D perhaps matching TRBD2 (6 bases). Trimming stripped 5 bases from V and 2 bases from J, with 16 bases between. This CDR3 region has 15 residues. In germline, CDR1 is MNHNY, CDR2 SVGAGI (reference sequence). CDR3 nucleotides: TGTGCCAGCAGTATCTCCGGGGGAGGCCCCTACGAGCAGTACTTC. This codes for CASSISGGGPYEQYF.

This chain joins TRBV29-1 and TRBJ1-1, with TRBD1 identical over 12 bases. The CDR3 spans 15 residues. Germline V gives CDR1 SQVTM, CDR2 ANQGSEA. With 6 bases clipped from V and 0 bases from J, the junction kept 5 bases outside the gene matches. CDR3 DNA sequence: TGCAGCGTCGAGGGACAGGGGGCCTTGAACACTGAAGCTTTCTTT. This gives the protein CSVEGQGALNTEAFF.

The chain joins TRBV30 to TRBJ2-5; no reliable D call. The CDR3 runs to 14 residues. Between the trimmed V and J ends, which lost 5 bases and 0 bases, there was a span of 13 bases. Germline loops: CDR1 GTSNPN, CDR2 SVGIG (reference sequence). The CDR3 reads CAWGSIGDQETQYF. The DNA of the CDR3 is TGTGCCTGGGGCTCAATTGGAGACCAAGAGACCCAGTACTTC.

V and J are TRBV3-1 (or the pseudogene TRBV3-2) and TRBJ1-2; 9 bases fit TRBD1. There are 15 residues in the CDR3. CDR1 and CDR2 from the germline V gene are LGHDT and YNNKEL (reference sequence). Trimming cost V 0 bases and J 4 bases; bases outside gene matches: 3. The CDR3 bases are TGTGCCAGCAGCCAAGACTGGGACAGGGTCTATGGCTACACCTTC. Translating gives CASSQDWDRVYGYTF.

The chain couples TRBV28 to TRBJ2-3; the D call may be TRBD1 or TRBD2 (5 bases each). The CDR3 consists of 13 residues. V was pared by 7 bases and J by 6 bases, with 14 bases between. Germline V gene sequence: CDR1 MDHEN, CDR2 SYDVKM. The CDR3 DNA is TGTGCCAGCACCGGGACCGCGGGCGATACGCAGTATTTT. Amino acid sequence: CASTGTAGDTQYF. The full variable domain, with the rest looked up from reference TRBV28 and TRBJ2-3, is DVKVTQSSRYLVKRTGEKVFLECVQDMDHENMFWYRQDPGLGLRLIYFSYDVKMKEKGDIPEGYSVSREKKERFSLILESASTNQTSMYLCASTGTAGDTQYFGPGTRLTVL.

The rearrangement joins TRBV5-3 to TRBJ2-7, with D uncertain. TRBV5-3 is an ORF; its function is uncertain. The CDR3 totals 11 residues. Trimming removed 4 bases at V and 3 bases at J, with 5 bases between. DNA of the CDR3: TGTGCCAGAAGCCGCCACTACGAGCAGTACTTC. Its translation: CARSRHYEQYF.

V usage is TRBV29-1 and J usage is TRBJ2-7, with 9 bases lining up with TRBD1. This CDR3 has 13 residues. The V segment lost 7 bases and the J segment 4 bases; nucleotides outside the gene matches: 8. Germline V CDR1 and CDR2: SQVTM, ANQGSEA. The CDR3 loop reads CSGQQGAGYEQYF. The CDR3, as DNA: TGCAGCGGGCAACAGGGGGCTGGTTACGAGCAGTACTTC.

V and J are TRBV27 and TRBJ1-6, with 7 bases that match TRBD1. Per the germline V gene, CDR1 is MNHEY and CDR2 is SMNVEV (reference sequence). V lost 6 bases and J lost 7; bases outside the gene matches: 9. This CDR3 is 15 amino acids long. The CDR3 DNA reads as TGTGCCAGCAGGGTATCTGGACAGGCCAATTCACCCCTCCACTTT. It codes for CASRVSGQANSPLHF.

This chain uses TRBV2 with TRBJ1-2; D remains ambiguous. The CDR3 runs to 12 residues. V gave up 6 bases and J gave up 8 bases, with 13 bases separating them. Germline assignment: CDR1 SNHLY and CDR2 FYNNEI. This CDR3 reads CASRAAGRGYTF. The DNA for the CDR3 is TGTGCCAGCAGGGCGGCCGGGCGAGGCTACACCTTC.

The chain joins TRBV5-1 to TRBJ2-7, with no clear D. This CDR3 region has 14 residues. Germline assignment: CDR1 SGHRS and CDR2 YFSETQ. The germline V and J ends were trimmed by 2 bases and 2 bases, with 11 bases remaining between them. CDR3 amino acids: CASSLGGLPYEQYF. DNA for the CDR3: TGCGCCAGCAGCTTAGGTGGGTTACCCTACGAGCAGTACTTC.